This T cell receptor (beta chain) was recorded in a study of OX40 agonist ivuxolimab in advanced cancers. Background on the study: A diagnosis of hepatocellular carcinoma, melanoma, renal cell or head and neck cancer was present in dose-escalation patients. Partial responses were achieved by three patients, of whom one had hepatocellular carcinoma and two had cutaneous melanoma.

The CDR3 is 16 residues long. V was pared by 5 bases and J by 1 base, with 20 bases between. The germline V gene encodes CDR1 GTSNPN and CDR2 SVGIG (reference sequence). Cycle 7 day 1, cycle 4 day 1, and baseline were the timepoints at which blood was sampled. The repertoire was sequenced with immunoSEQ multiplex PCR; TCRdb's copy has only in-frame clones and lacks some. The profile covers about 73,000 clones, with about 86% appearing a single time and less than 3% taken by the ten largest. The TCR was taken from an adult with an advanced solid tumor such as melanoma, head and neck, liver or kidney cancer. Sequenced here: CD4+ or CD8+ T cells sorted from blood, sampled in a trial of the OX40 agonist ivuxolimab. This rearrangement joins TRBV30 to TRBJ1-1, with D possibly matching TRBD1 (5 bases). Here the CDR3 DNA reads TGTGCCTGGGGTGGAGCAGGGTACCCACAGAACACTGAAGCTTTCTTT. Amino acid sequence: CAWGGAGYPQNTEAFF.